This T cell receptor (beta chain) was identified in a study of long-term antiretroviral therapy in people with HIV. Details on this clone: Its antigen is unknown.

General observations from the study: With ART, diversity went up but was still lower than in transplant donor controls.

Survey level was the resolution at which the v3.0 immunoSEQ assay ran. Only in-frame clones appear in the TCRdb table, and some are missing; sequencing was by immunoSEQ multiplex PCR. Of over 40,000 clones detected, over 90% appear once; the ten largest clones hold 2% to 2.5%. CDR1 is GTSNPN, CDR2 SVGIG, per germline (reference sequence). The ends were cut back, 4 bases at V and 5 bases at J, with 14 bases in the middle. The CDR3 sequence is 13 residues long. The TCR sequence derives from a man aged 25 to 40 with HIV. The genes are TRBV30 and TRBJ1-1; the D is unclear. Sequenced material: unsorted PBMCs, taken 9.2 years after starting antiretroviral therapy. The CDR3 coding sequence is TGTGCCTGGACTATTGGGGTGGTAACTGAAGCTTTCTTT. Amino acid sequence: CAWTIGVVTEAFF.